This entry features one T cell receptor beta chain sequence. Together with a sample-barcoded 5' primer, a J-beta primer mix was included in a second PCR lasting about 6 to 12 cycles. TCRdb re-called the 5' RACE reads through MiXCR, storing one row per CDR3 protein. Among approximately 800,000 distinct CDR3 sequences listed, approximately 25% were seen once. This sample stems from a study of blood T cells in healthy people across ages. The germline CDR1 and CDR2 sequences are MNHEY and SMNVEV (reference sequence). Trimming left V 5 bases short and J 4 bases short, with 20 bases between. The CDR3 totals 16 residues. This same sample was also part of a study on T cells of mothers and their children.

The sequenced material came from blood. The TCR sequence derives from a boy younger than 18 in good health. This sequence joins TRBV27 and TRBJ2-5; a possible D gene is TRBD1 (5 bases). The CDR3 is CASSPSLAGFGETQYF. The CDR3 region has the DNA TGTGCCAGCAGTCCCTCGCTGGCAGGGTTCGGAGAGACCCAGTACTTC.